The clone carrying this T cell receptor beta chain was found once. This entry comes from a study of control samples from healthy donors and cancer patients. Assay used: immunoSEQ multiplex PCR; TCRdb lists only in-frame clones, some missing. The sample has just under 150,000 clones, about 91% seen once. CDR1 is SGHRS, CDR2 YFSETQ, per germline. The CDR3 length is 14 residues. V shed 0 bases and J shed 3 bases, with 9 bases lying between them. The sample comprised blood. The rearrangement uses TRBV5-1 and TRBJ1-1, with D uncertain. This clonotype originated in a young man in good health. The CDR3 sequence is CASSLVGVHTEAFF. Written as DNA, the CDR3 is TGCGCCAGCAGCTTGGTGGGCGTACACACTGAAGCTTTCTTT.